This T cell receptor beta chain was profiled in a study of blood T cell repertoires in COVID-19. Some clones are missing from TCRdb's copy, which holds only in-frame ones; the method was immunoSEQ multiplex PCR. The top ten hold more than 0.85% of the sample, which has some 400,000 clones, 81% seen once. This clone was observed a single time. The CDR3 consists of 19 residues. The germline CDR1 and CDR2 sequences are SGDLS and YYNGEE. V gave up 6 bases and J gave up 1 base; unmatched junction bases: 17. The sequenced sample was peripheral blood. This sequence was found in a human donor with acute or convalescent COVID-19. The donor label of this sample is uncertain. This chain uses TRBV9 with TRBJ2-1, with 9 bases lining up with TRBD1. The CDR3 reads CASTPGQGRGSESYNEQFF. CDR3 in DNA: TGTGCCAGCACTCCCGGACAGGGGCGAGGGTCGGAGTCCTACAATGAGCAGTTCTTC.